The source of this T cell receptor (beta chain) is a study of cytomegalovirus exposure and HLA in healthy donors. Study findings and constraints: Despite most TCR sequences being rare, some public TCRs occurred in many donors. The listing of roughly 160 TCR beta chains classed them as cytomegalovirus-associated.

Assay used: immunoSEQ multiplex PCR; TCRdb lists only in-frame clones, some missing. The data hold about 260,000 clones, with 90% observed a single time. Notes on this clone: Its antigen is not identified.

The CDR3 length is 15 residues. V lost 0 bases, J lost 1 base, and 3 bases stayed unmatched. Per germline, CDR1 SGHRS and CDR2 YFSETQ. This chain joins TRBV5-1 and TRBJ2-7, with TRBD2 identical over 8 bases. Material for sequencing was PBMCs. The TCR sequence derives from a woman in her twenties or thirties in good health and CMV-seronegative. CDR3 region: CASSLVSGGSYEQYF. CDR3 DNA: TGCGCCAGCAGCTTGGTGTCGGGAGGGTCCTACGAGCAGTACTTC.